A selection of T cell receptor beta chains follows, all from one sample in a study of CD8+CD57+ T cells in acquired aplastic anemia. Via MiXCR, TCRdb re-called the reads, giving one row per CDR3 protein. The sample shows about 180,000 distinct CDR3 sequences, just over 45% of them seen only once. The sequenced sample consisted of sorted CD4+, CD8+, or CD8+CD57+ T cells (not recorded which) from PBMCs. The receptor set was obtained from a human donor in good health. Each CDR3 is given without its conserved first and last residue.

v_call	j_call	cdr3_aa
TRBV20-1	TRBJ2-5	SATTPLGPQY
TRBV29-1	TRBJ2-5	SVERGLLRETQY
TRBV5-6	TRBJ2-6	ASSLGPAGANVLT
TRBV11-1	TRBJ2-3	ASSRLAGRGDTQY
TRBV7-9	TRBJ1-1	ASSRTSGNTEAF
TRBV24-1	TRBJ2-3	ATRDRAVTDTQY
TRBV7-2	TRBJ1-6	ASSSPTNSPLH
TRBV12-3/TRBV12-4	TRBJ1-1	ASSLQGLNTEAF
TRBV9	TRBJ2-5	ASTETGYEETQY
TRBV10-3	TRBJ2-7	AISESNLGGDQY
TRBV7-2	TRBJ1-6	ASSSSGTGGSPLH
TRBV19	TRBJ2-7	ASKLSGDLSYEQY
TRBV5-1	TRBJ2-7	ASSAPGQGYEQY
TRBV19	TRBJ2-3	ASHDITDTQY
TRBV25-1	TRBJ1-3	ASSETGTLPTIY
TRBV6-1	TRBJ2-2	ASRGDGGAGELF
TRBV30	TRBJ1-3	AWSVIGAGNTIY
TRBV9	TRBJ2-5	ASSATGTQY
TRBV24-1	TRBJ2-7	ATSDPDGGYEQY
TRBV2	TRBJ2-5	ASLGGVGQETQY